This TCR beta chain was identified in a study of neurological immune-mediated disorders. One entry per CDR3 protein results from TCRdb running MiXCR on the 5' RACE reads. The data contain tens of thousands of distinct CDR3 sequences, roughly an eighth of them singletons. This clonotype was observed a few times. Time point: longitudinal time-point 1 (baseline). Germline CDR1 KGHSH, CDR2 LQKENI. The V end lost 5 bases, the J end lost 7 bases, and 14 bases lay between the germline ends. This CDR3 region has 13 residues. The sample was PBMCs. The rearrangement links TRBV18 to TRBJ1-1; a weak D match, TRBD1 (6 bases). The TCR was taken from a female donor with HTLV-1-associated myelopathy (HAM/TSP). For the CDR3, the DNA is TGTGCCAGCTCATACGTCAGGGGAGGTGAAGCTTTCTTT. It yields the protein CASSYVRGGEAFF.